This T cell receptor (beta chain) came from a study of blood T cell repertoires in COVID-19. On the study more broadly: Acute-phase and convalescent COVID-19 samples originated in the United States, Italy and Spain. PBMCs, B-cell-depleted T cells, or T cells were the source of the cDNA or gDNA that made up the material.

After removal of 4 bases from V and 4 bases from J, the junction contained 12 bases not matched to a gene. There are 17 residues in the CDR3. Germline assignment: CDR1 SGDLS and CDR2 YYNGEE. In the authors' workflow: Reference gene primer amplification gave nucleated cell count estimates. Only in-frame clones appear in the TCRdb table, and some are missing; sequencing was by immunoSEQ multiplex PCR. V and J calls and clone size are copied from that table; D and trimming were computed from the DNA. The sample lists some 370,000 clones; roughly 90% were seen once. This clonotype was obtained from a man aged 18 to 30 with active or convalescent COVID-19. The sample taken for sequencing was peripheral blood. The chain couples TRBV9 to TRBJ2-3; 10 bases are shared with TRBD2. Written as DNA, the CDR3 is TGTGCCAGCAGCTCCGGGGCCCTAGCGGGAGTGGCAGATACGCAGTATTTT. Residues: CASSSGALAGVADTQYF.